These T cell receptor beta chains were read from a single sample in a study of spatial heterogeneity in lung cancer. MiXCR, run by TCRdb on the 5' RACE reads, gives a single entry per CDR3 protein. The sample yields some 23,000 distinct CDR3 sequences, 8% to 10% seen once. The specimen was lung tumor tissue, collected at surgery. The receptor set was obtained from a male donor with early-stage non-small cell lung cancer. Both conserved end residues are part of each CDR3. A D gene is named only where the DNA matches it firmly. Expanded clones get a size class; other rows say once, few or many, or leave the size out.

>medium-sized|TRBJ2-5|TRBV7-2|TRBD2
CASSLVPGGEETQYF
TGTGCCAGCAGCTTAGTGCCCGGGGGGGAAGAGACCCAGTACTTC
>many|TRBJ2-7|TRBV27|TRBD2
CASSLAGGPSEQYF
TGTGCCAGCAGTCTTGCGGGGGGGCCGAGTGAGCAGTACTTC
>many|TRBJ2-5|TRBV7-9|.
CASSFLGEGQETQYF
TGTGCCAGCAGCTTTTTGGGTGAGGGCCAAGAGACCCAGTACTTC
>.|TRBJ2-1|TRBV5-1|.
CASSRIGSDEQFF
TGCGCCAGCAGCCGGATAGGATCAGATGAGCAGTTCTTC
>many|TRBJ1-5|TRBV28|.
CASSPGGSRPQHF
TGTGCCAGCAGTCCTGGTGGGTCTAGGCCCCAGCATTTT
>many|TRBJ1-3|TRBV21-1|.
CASSKVDRGRSGNTIYF
TGTGCCAGCAGCAAGGTTGACAGGGGAAGGTCTGGAAACACCATATATTTT
>many|TRBJ1-1|TRBV29-1|TRBD1
CSARQGTDTEAFF
TGCAGCGCCCGACAGGGGACAGACACTGAAGCTTTCTTT
>many|TRBJ2-7|TRBV27|TRBD1
CASSLSIGGTYEQYF
TGTGCCAGCAGTTTATCGATAGGGGGCACGTACGAGCAGTACTTC
>many|TRBJ1-1|TRBV4-1|.
CASSRTGKGTEAFF
TGCGCCAGCAGCCGTACCGGGAAGGGCACTGAAGCTTTCTTT
>many|TRBJ2-5|TRBV10-3|.
CAISLSGGLETQYF
TGTGCCATCAGTCTATCTGGGGGGCTGGAGACCCAGTACTTC
>few|TRBJ1-1|TRBV27|.
CASSPFRGLAFF
TGTGCCAGCAGTCCCTTTAGGGGTTTAGCTTTCTTT
>many|TRBJ2-7|TRBV28|.
CASSPGGGTPLYEQYF
TGTGCCAGCAGCCCCGGGGGCGGGACACCTTTATACGAGCAGTACTTC
>medium-sized|TRBJ2-3|TRBV5-6|.
CASSFGTDTQYF
TGTGCCAGCAGCTTCGGTACAGATACGCAGTATTTT
>many|TRBJ2-7|TRBV5-1|TRBD1
CASSSTGSEQYF
TGCGCCAGCAGCTCGACAGGGAGCGAGCAGTACTTC
>many|TRBJ1-1|TRBV28|.
CASHRHSHNTEAFF
TGTGCCAGCCACCGACACAGCCATAACACTGAAGCTTTCTTT
>.|TRBJ1-1|TRBV7-3|.
CASSLGYGVLRAFF
TGTGCCAGCAGCTTAGGGTATGGGGTGCTGAGAGCTTTCTTT
>many|TRBJ2-4|TRBV29-1|.
CSVEVQDGSNIQYF
TGCAGCGTTGAAGTCCAGGACGGATCTAACATTCAGTACTTC
>many|TRBJ2-5|TRBV4-3|.
CASSEGVGLPYETQYF
TGCGCCAGCAGCGAGGGGGTGGGACTACCTTATGAGACCCAGTACTTC
>many|TRBJ2-3|TRBV4-2|.
CASSQDMGVTNTQYF
TGTGCCAGCAGCCAAGATATGGGGGTTACCAATACGCAGTATTTT
>many|TRBJ1-1|TRBV12-3/TRBV12-4|.
CASSGPYGEAFF
TGTGCCAGCAGCGGACCCTACGGTGAAGCTTTCTTT
>.|TRBJ2-7|TRBV28|TRBD1
CASRSSQGAREQYF
TGTGCCAGCAGATCGAGCCAGGGGGCGAGGGAGCAGTACTTC
>.|TRBJ1-1|TRBV4-1|.
CASSRLRNTEAFF
TGCGCCAGCAGCCGCCTGAGGAACACTGAAGCTTTCTTT
>few|TRBJ2-7|TRBV5-8|TRBD1
CASLRGQGFYEQYF
TGTGCCAGCTTAAGGGGACAGGGATTCTACGAGCAGTACTTC
>many|TRBJ2-7|TRBV9|.
CASSAQGGAGSYEQYF
TGTGCCAGCAGCGCTCAAGGGGGTGCGGGCTCCTACGAGCAGTACTTC
>.|TRBJ2-5|TRBV7-7|.
CASSPWSGYQETQYF
TGTGCCAGCAGCCCCTGGTCGGGATACCAAGAGACCCAGTACTTC
>many|TRBJ2-6|TRBV20-1|.
CSAGNSGANVLTF
TGCAGTGCTGGTAACTCTGGGGCCAACGTCCTGACTTTC
>few|TRBJ2-7|TRBV6-6|TRBD2
CASSYSRVAGRIYEQYF
TGTGCCAGCAGTTACTCCCGAGTAGCGGGGAGGATATACGAGCAGTACTTC
>many|TRBJ2-3|TRBV19|TRBD2
CASSPYGAGSTDTQYF
TGTGCCAGTAGTCCCTATGGAGCGGGGAGCACAGATACGCAGTATTTT
>.|TRBJ2-4|TRBV29-1|.
CSARLPAGIQYF
TGCAGCGCCAGACTCCCGGCAGGGATTCAGTACTTC
>many|TRBJ1-1|TRBV10-3|TRBD1
CAISSGQGAQVSEAFF
TGTGCCATCAGCTCGGGACAGGGGGCTCAGGTGTCTGAAGCTTTCTTT
>.|TRBJ2-7|TRBV3-1|.
CASSHLSGYEQYF
TGTGCCAGCAGCCACCTTAGCGGCTACGAGCAGTACTTC
>.|TRBJ2-1|TRBV15|.
CATSPRGGEQFF
TGTGCCACCAGCCCCCGAGGTGGTGAGCAGTTCTTC
>.|TRBJ2-1|TRBV12-3/TRBV12-4|TRBD2
CASSLKAGGGYNEQFF
TGTGCCAGCAGTTTAAAGGCGGGAGGGGGCTACAATGAGCAGTTCTTC
>.|TRBJ2-4|TRBV27|.
CASSPRDSYLLAKNIQYF
TGTGCCAGCAGTCCGCGGGACTCCTATCTTCTAGCCAAAAACATTCAGTACTTC
>many|TRBJ1-1|TRBV27|.
CASSPRQRNTEAFF
TGTGCCAGCAGTCCTAGACAGAGGAACACTGAAGCTTTCTTT
>many|TRBJ2-7|TRBV5-1|TRBD2
CASNGEGEQYF
TGCGCCAGCAACGGGGAGGGCGAGCAGTACTTC
>few|TRBJ2-5|TRBV11-3|TRBD2
CASSGGEETQYF
TGTGCCAGCAGCGGGGGGGAAGAGACCCAGTACTTC
>few|TRBJ1-5|TRBV10-3|.
CAISGAYSNQPQHF
TGTGCCATCAGTGGGGCTTATAGCAATCAGCCCCAGCATTTT
>many|TRBJ1-6|TRBV9|.
CASSVEGVSSPLHF
TGTGCCAGCAGCGTAGAAGGGGTTAGTTCACCCCTCCACTTT
>medium-sized|TRBJ2-1|TRBV12-3/TRBV12-4|TRBD1
CASSPGTGQYNEQFF
TGTGCCAGCAGTCCCGGGACAGGGCAATACAATGAGCAGTTCTTC
>.|TRBJ2-7|TRBV6-6|TRBD1
CASSRGQGSYEQYF
TGTGCCAGCAGTAGGGGACAGGGTTCCTACGAGCAGTACTTC
>many|TRBJ1-3|TRBV7-8|.
CASSSTEGRDTIYF
TGTGCCAGCAGCTCGACTGAGGGCCGGGACACCATATATTTT